Shown below are 25 T cell receptor beta chains from a single sample sequenced in a study of blood T cell repertoires in COVID-19. The data were produced by immunoSEQ multiplex PCR, yet TCRdb's version contains in-frame clones alone and is incomplete. The sample yields roughly 100,000 clones, almost 80% seen once. Sequenced: peripheral blood. Receptors were obtained from a man between 60 and 75 years old with active or convalescent COVID-19.

This clone was recorded a few times. The chain couples TRBV29-1 to TRBJ1-2; D is undetermined. This CDR3 spans 11 amino acids. Trimming left V 3 bases short and J 7 bases short, with 9 bases between. Germline lookup yields CDR1 SQVTM and CDR2 ANQGSEA. The CDR3 here is CSVDGSGGYTF. The CDR3 coding sequence is TGCAGCGTTGATGGGAGCGGTGGCTACACCTTC. The full variable domain, with the rest looked up from reference TRBV29-1 and TRBJ1-2, is SAVISQKPSRDICQRGTSLTIQCQVDSQVTMMFWYRQQPGQSLTLIATANQGSEATYESGFVIDKFPISRPNLTFSTLTVSNMSPEDSSIYLCSVDGSGGYTFGSGTRLTVV.

The gene calls are TRBV6-5 and TRBJ2-7; D is unclear. The germline V gene encodes CDR1 MNHEY and CDR2 SVGAGI. Deletions cut 7 bases from V and 4 bases from J, with 8 bases between. The length of the CDR3 is 11 residues. The CDR3 region is CASTTPYEQYV. CDR3 nucleotides: TGTGCCAGCACCACACCTTACGAGCAGTACGTC.

The chain recombines TRBV28 with TRBJ2-3; D is possibly TRBD1 (6 bases). CDR1 and CDR2 (germline): MDHEN, SYDVKM. Trimming cost V 4 bases and J 4 bases, with 9 bases left between them. This CDR3 region has 13 residues. The CDR3 DNA reads TGTGCCAGCAGTTCAGGGGTTCCAGATACGCAGTATTTT. This encodes CASSSGVPDTQYF.

This clone was seen only a few times. The CDR3 spells CASSSRLAGGSYEQYF. CDR3 sequence (DNA): TGCGCCAGCAGCTCCCGACTAGCGGGAGGCTCCTACGAGCAGTACTTC. The chain links TRBV5-1 to TRBJ2-7; TRBD2 matches 13 bases. This CDR3 comprises 16 residues. The V gene's germline CDR1 is SGHRS and CDR2 YFSETQ. V trimming: 3 bases; J trimming: 0 bases; junction bases outside the gene matches: 3.

The CDR3 nucleotides read TGTGCCAGCAGCGACAAAGAGACCCAGTACTTC. This sequence encodes CASSDKETQYF. The rearrangement joins TRBV7-9 to TRBJ2-5; D is ambiguous. V dropped 5 bases and J dropped 3 bases, with 4 bases sitting between them. This CDR3 region has 11 residues. Germline V CDR1 and CDR2: SEHNR, FQNEAQ (reference sequence).

The table lists this clone with a count of one. The J gene is TRBJ2-5, the V gene TRBV6-2 or TRBV6-3; 11 bases align to TRBD2. The CDR3 is 17 amino acids. Losses at the gene ends were 2 bases for V and 7 bases for J; bases not matched to a gene: 12. Germline CDR1 MNHEY, CDR2 SVGEGT. The CDR3 region is CASSYRGSGRAPGTQYF. In DNA form, the CDR3 reads TGTGCCAGCAGTTACCGGGGTAGCGGGAGGGCCCCCGGGACCCAGTACTTC.

The V call is TRBV7-9, the J call TRBJ2-1, with D hard to call. Trimming removed 5 bases from V and 7 bases from J, with 12 bases in between. The CDR3 is 13 amino acids. CDR1 and CDR2 from the germline V gene are SEHNR and FQNEAQ (reference sequence). The CDR3 sequence: CASSTSFRNEQFF. The DNA for the CDR3 is TGTGCCAGCAGCACCTCTTTCAGGAATGAGCAGTTCTTC.

This chain uses TRBV28 with TRBJ1-1; perhaps TRBD1 as D (6 bases). The CDR3 sequence is 16 residues long. Germline V CDR1 and CDR2: MDHEN, SYDVKM. V gave up 6 bases and J gave up 2 bases, with 19 bases separating them. CDR3 sequence: CASRSSEAGANTEAFF. The CDR3 DNA reads TGTGCCAGCAGGTCCTCGGAAGCAGGGGCCAACACTGAAGCTTTCTTT.

Judged by abundance, this clone is medium-sized (0.01 to 0.1%). This rearrangement joins TRBV4-2 to TRBJ1-1; TRBD1 might be the D (6 bases). The CDR3 length is 16 residues. Germline loops: CDR1 LGHNA, CDR2 YNFKEQ. V was trimmed by 0 bases and J by 3 bases, leaving 14 bases between them. The CDR3 bases are TGTGCCAGCAGCCAAGAGGGGGCGGGGGGCTACACTGAAGCTTTCTTT. Translating it yields CASSQEGAGGYTEAFF.

This sequence joins TRBV3-1 (or the pseudogene TRBV3-2) and TRBJ1-4; no reliable D call. Trimming pared 4 bases from V and 14 bases from J, leaving 17 bases between. The CDR3 covers 13 residues. CDR1 is LGHDT and CDR2 is YNNKEL in the germline V gene (reference sequence). CDR3 DNA sequence: TGTGCCAGCAGCCCCGATAGGAGGATGAAGCTGTTTTTT. Its protein product is CASSPDRRMKLFF.

The genes are TRBV28 and TRBJ1-1; no clear D gene. The germline V gene has CDR1 MDHEN and CDR2 SYDVKM. The CDR3 loop spans 15 amino acids. V lost 3 bases and J lost 7, with 18 bases in between. The CDR3 reads CASSFPPGSADEAFF. The CDR3 DNA reads TGTGCCAGCAGTTTCCCCCCCGGCAGCGCGGATGAAGCTTTCTTT.

The gene calls are TRBV10-3 and TRBJ2-1; TRBD1 is a possible D gene (5 bases). CDR1 is ENHRY, CDR2 SYGVKD, per germline. This CDR3 region has 13 residues. The V gene lost 5 bases and the J gene lost 2 bases, with 7 bases spanning the gap. In DNA form, the CDR3 reads TGTGCCATCAGTCCGGACACCTACAATGAGCAGTTCTTC. Residues: CAISPDTYNEQFF.

This clone was detected only a few times. The chain is built from TRBV6-6 and TRBJ1-1; D is uncertain. Per the germline V gene, CDR1 is MNHNY and CDR2 is SVGAGI (reference sequence). V dropped 4 bases and J dropped 8 bases, with 14 bases sitting between them. The CDR3 loop spans 13 amino acids. CDR3 DNA: TGTGCCAGCAGTTCCGGACGGGGTCGGGAAGCTTTCTTT. This translates into CASSSGRGREAFF.

In its sample, this clone was seen a few times. The chain is built from TRBV19 and TRBJ1-5, with a tentative D call TRBD1 (5 bases). With 8 bases removed from V and 3 bases from J, the gap between germline ends came to 11 bases. The CDR3 covers 13 residues. From germline, CDR1 is LNHDA and CDR2 SQIVND (reference sequence). The CDR3 DNA sequence: TGTGCCAGTTTAGGACACTACAATCAGCCCCAGCATTTT. Translating it yields CASLGHYNQPQHF.

The V gene is TRBV28, the J gene TRBJ2-7; TRBD1 aligns across 11 bases. V dropped 3 bases and J dropped 2; count of bases not matched to a gene: 3. Germline CDR1 and CDR2: MDHEN and SYDVKM. The CDR3 is 15 amino acids. The chain's CDR3 is CASSLGGQGAYEQYF. CDR3 bases: TGTGCCAGCAGTTTGGGGGGACAGGGGGCCTACGAGCAGTACTTC.

This chain links TRBV7-9 with TRBJ1-1, with D maybe TRBD1 (5 bases). Germline CDR1 is SEHNR and CDR2 is FQNEAQ (reference sequence). The CDR3 loop spans 17 amino acids. V was clipped by 4 bases and J by 3 bases, with 21 bases between them. DNA of the CDR3: TGTGCCAGCAGCTCATTGCCTAAAAGAGTAGGGGACACTGAAGCTTTCTTT. The encoded protein is CASSSLPKRVGDTEAFF.

To note about this clone: The sample holds other DNA sequences that translate to the same CDR3. The gene calls are TRBV7-2 and TRBJ1-1, with unresolved D. The CDR3 extends over 13 amino acids. Germline V gene data show CDR1 as SGHTA and CDR2 as FQGNSA. Trimming stripped 2 bases from V and 1 base from J, with 5 bases between. This CDR3 is CASSLSGNTEAFF. The CDR3, as DNA: TGTGCCAGCAGCTTATCCGGGAACACTGAAGCTTTCTTT.

The chain has TRBV15 and TRBJ2-5; 11 positions match TRBD1. The CDR3 length is 18 residues. Germline-derived CDR1 and CDR2 are LNHNV and YYDKDF (reference sequence). V lost 5 bases and J lost 2; bases outside the gene matches: 13. CDR3 protein: CATSSGTGGPSAQETQYF. The CDR3, as DNA: TGTGCCACCAGCTCCGGGACAGGGGGTCCGTCGGCTCAAGAGACCCAGTACTTC.

V usage is TRBV12-2 and J usage is TRBJ2-1; the D segment call TRBD1 is taken from the table without a DNA check. TRBV12-2 is a known pseudogene. CDR3 length: 18 amino acids. CDR3 nucleotide sequence: TGTGCAAGTCGCTTAGCACCCCGACAGCTGAGCTCCTACAATGAGCAGTTCTTC. Its protein is CASRLAPRQLSSYNEQFF.

There are a few counts of this clone. The chain combines TRBV28 with TRBJ2-7, with D possibly being TRBD2 (5 bases). Germline CDR1 and CDR2: MDHEN and SYDVKM. This CDR3 has 14 amino acids. Trimming took 6 bases from V and 0 from J, leaving 12 bases between them. The CDR3 sequence is CASSNQRNSYEQYF. The CDR3 nucleotides read TGTGCCAGCAGCAATCAGCGGAACTCCTACGAGCAGTACTTC.

The rearrangement joins TRBV7-3 to TRBJ2-3; 12 nucleotides line up with TRBD2. V lost 7 bases and J lost 6; bases outside the gene matches: 8. This CDR3 comprises 15 residues. From germline, CDR1 is SGHTA and CDR2 FQGTGA. CDR3 loop: CASIMSSGRVDTQYF. CDR3 in DNA: TGTGCCAGCATCATGTCTAGCGGGAGGGTTGATACGCAGTATTTT.

This clone appeared once. The chain carries TRBV19 and TRBJ1-3; perhaps TRBD1 as D (5 bases). Looked up from germline, CDR1 is LNHDA and CDR2 is SQIVND (reference sequence). This CDR3 comprises 16 residues. Trimming shortened V by 7 bases and J by 4 bases, and 20 bases separated the two germline ends. CDR3: CASMGRGGWSGNTIYF. DNA of the CDR3: TGTGCCAGTATGGGGCGCGGAGGGTGGTCCGGAAACACCATATATTTT.

The genes are TRBV19 and TRBJ2-6; 8 nucleotides align to TRBD1. Germline V gene data show CDR1 as LNHDA and CDR2 as SQIVND (reference sequence). Trimming took 5 bases from V and 0 from J; bases not matched to a gene: 9. The CDR3 is made up of 18 amino acids. This CDR3 is CASSPTGAFISGANVLTF. The CDR3 coding sequence is TGTGCCAGTAGTCCGACAGGGGCTTTCATCTCTGGGGCCAACGTCCTGACTTTC.

The chain is built from TRBV28 and TRBJ1-3; D is undetermined. V shed 11 bases and J shed 0 bases, with 11 bases lying between them. Germline assignment: CDR1 MDHEN and CDR2 SYDVKM. The CDR3 is 13 amino acids. CDR3 DNA sequence: TGTGCCTCAGCCCGAGGCTCTGGAAACACCATATATTTT. This codes for CASARGSGNTIYF. The full variable domain, in which reference TRBV28 and TRBJ1-3 provide the parts outside the CDR3, is DVKVTQSSRYLVKRTGEKVFLECVQDMDHENMFWYRQDPGLGLRLIYFSYDVKMKEKGDIPEGYSVSREKKERFSLILESASTNQTSMYLCASARGSGNTIYFGEGSWLTVV.

This clone was observed a single time. This rearrangement joins TRBV11-2 to TRBJ1-1; D is perhaps TRBD1 (5 bases). In germline, CDR1 is SGHAT, CDR2 FQNNGV. The CDR3 consists of 13 residues. V lost 4 bases and J 6 bases, leaving 12 bases between the germline ends. The chain's CDR3 is CASSSVGGAEAFF. The CDR3 region has the DNA TGTGCCAGCAGCTCCGTCGGGGGGGCTGAAGCTTTCTTT.